One sample yielded the 9 T cell receptor beta chains listed below, sequenced in a study of cytomegalovirus exposure and HLA in healthy donors. It was with 60 Vbeta and 13 Jbeta primers that the PCR ran. Sequenced by immunoSEQ multiplex PCR; TCRdb stores in-frame clones only, minus some. The sample lists some 180,000 clones; 70% to 90% were seen once. The material sequenced was PBMCs. These receptors originate from a woman in her forties or fifties in good health and CMV-seronegative.

V gene TRBV6-5 combines with J gene TRBJ2-7; 11 bases are a match to TRBD2. Germline-derived CDR1 and CDR2 are MNHEY and SVGAGI. CDR3 size: 15 residues. V shed 5 bases, J shed 2 bases, and the junction held 5 bases outside the gene matches. This CDR3 is CASSVTSGSAYEQYF. CDR3 in DNA: TGTGCCAGCAGTGTAACTAGCGGGAGCGCCTACGAGCAGTACTTC.

The table lists this clone with a few counts. The chain links TRBV6-5 to TRBJ1-5; TRBD1 matches 11 bases. In germline, CDR1 is MNHEY, CDR2 SVGAGI. V lost 5 bases and J lost 1; bases outside the gene matches: 1. The CDR3 covers 15 residues. In DNA, the CDR3 is TGTGCCAGCAGTCGGGACAGGGGGAGCAATCAGCCCCAGCATTTT. Protein sequence: CASSRDRGSNQPQHF.

The V call is TRBV7-6, the J call TRBJ2-2; no definite D call. Germline V gene data show CDR1 as SGHVS and CDR2 as FNYEAQ. Trimming pared 2 bases from V and 6 bases from J, leaving 13 bases between. The CDR3 is 15 amino acids. Here the CDR3 reads CASSLTARTAGELFF. In DNA, the CDR3 is TGTGCCAGCAGCTTAACAGCCCGAACGGCCGGGGAGCTGTTTTTT.

This rearrangement joins TRBV5-8 to TRBJ2-2; 7 positions agree with TRBD1. Germline V gene lookup returns CDR1 SGHTS and CDR2 YDEGEE. The V gene end was trimmed by 3 bases and the J gene end by 4 bases; junction bases not matched to a gene: 6. The CDR3 sequence is 15 residues long. The CDR3 DNA follows: TGTGCCAGCAGCTCATGGGACAGTCCCACCGGGGAGCTGTTTTTT. Protein sequence: CASSSWDSPTGELFF.

The chain couples TRBV5-1 to TRBJ1-1; TRBD1 matches 8 bases. J was trimmed by 4 bases and V by 4 bases; bases with no gene match: 6. The CDR3 length is 14 residues. In germline, CDR1 is SGHRS, CDR2 YFSETQ. CDR3 DNA: TGCGCCAGCAGCATCCAGGGGGCGTCCACTGAAGCTTTCTTT. Its translation is CASSIQGASTEAFF.

V is TRBV4-1 and J is TRBJ1-4; D unresolved. The CDR3 is 19 residues long. Per germline, CDR1 MGHRA and CDR2 YSYEKL. The germline V and J ends were trimmed by 2 bases and 6 bases, with 25 bases remaining between them. The DNA of the CDR3 is TGCGCCAGCAGCCAACGAGGAGGGTTTAAACCCCCTGCGGATGAAAAACTGTTTTTT. Translating gives CASSQRGGFKPPADEKLFF.

This chain connects TRBV28 to TRBJ1-2; a possible D gene is TRBD1 (5 bases). The CDR3 contains 16 residues. V was pared by 6 bases and J by 1 base, with 18 bases between. Germline lookup yields CDR1 MDHEN and CDR2 SYDVKM. CDR3 nucleotides: TGTGCCAGCAGCGTTATAGGGACTCCCGATAACTATGGCTACACCTTC. This encodes CASSVIGTPDNYGYTF.

DNA of the CDR3: TGTGCCAGCAGTTCCTCCTCCTACAATGAGCAGTTCTTC. Residues: CASSSSSYNEQFF. The J gene is TRBJ2-1, the V gene TRBV6-4; the D is unclear. Trimming shortened V by 5 bases and J by 0 bases, and 5 bases separated the two germline ends. From germline, CDR1 is MRHNA and CDR2 SNTAGT. The CDR3 is 13 residues long.

The CDR3 loop reads CATSKMGQANNEQFF. CDR3 DNA sequence: TGTGCCACCAGCAAGATGGGACAGGCGAACAATGAGCAGTTCTTC. This chain joins TRBV15 and TRBJ2-1; TRBD1 matches at 8 bases. The CDR3 is 15 amino acids. Trimming cost V 4 bases and J 5 bases; bases outside gene matches: 7. CDR1 is LNHNV, CDR2 YYDKDF, per germline (reference sequence).